The 19 T cell receptor beta chains given below trace back to one sample, sequenced in a study of blood T cell repertoires in COVID-19. Libraries were prepared by immunoSEQ multiplex PCR; TCRdb keeps only in-frame clonotypes and omits some of them. Of 430,000 or so clones in the sample, roughly 90% were seen once. Sequencing input: PBMCs or T cells enriched from blood (not recorded which). The source of these receptors is a woman aged 40 to 50 who had recovered from COVID-19.

The chain uses TRBV5-1 and TRBJ2-3, with TRBD2 identical over 9 bases. The V and J ends lost 6 bases and 6 bases, in that order; junction bases with no gene match: 17. Germline CDR1 is SGHRS and CDR2 is YFSETQ. The CDR3 contains 17 residues. The CDR3 coding sequence is TGCGCCAGCAAAATGTCCCTCCTAGCGGGAAGAGCGGATACGCAGTATTTT. This sequence encodes CASKMSLLAGRADTQYF.

The CDR3 spells CASSPYPGTMQEKLFF. The CDR3 DNA reads TGTGCCAGCAGTCCCTACCCGGGGACAATGCAGGAAAAACTGTTTTTT. The rearrangement joins TRBV27 to TRBJ1-4; D is possibly TRBD1 (6 bases). CDR3 length equals 16 residues. Trimming removed 5 bases from V and 8 bases from J, with 21 bases in between. Germline V gene sequence: CDR1 MNHEY, CDR2 SMNVEV (reference sequence).

The chain links TRBV4-1 to TRBJ2-2, with 13 nucleotides matching TRBD2. Trimming took 3 bases from V and 1 from J; bases not matched to a gene: 5. Germline values: CDR1 MGHRA, CDR2 YSYEKL. The CDR3 length is 18 residues. The DNA of the CDR3 is TGCGCCAGCAGCCAGCCGGGACTAGCGGGATGGAACACCGGGGAGCTGTTTTTT. It encodes CASSQPGLAGWNTGELFF.

The chain is built from TRBV18 and TRBJ1-2, with 12 bases matching TRBD1. CDR1 is KGHSH, CDR2 LQKENI, per germline. CDR3 length: 16 amino acids. Trimming at V came to 0 bases and at J to 7 bases, leaving 6 bases not matched to a gene. CDR3 DNA: TGTGCCAGCTCACCACCGGGGGACAGGGGGCGATCTGGCTACACCTTC. It encodes CASSPPGDRGRSGYTF.

As regards this clone: This specimen includes other DNA sequences encoding the same CDR3. The rearrangement joins TRBV6-2 or TRBV6-3 to TRBJ1-4; TRBD1 might be the D (5 bases). Germline V CDR1 and CDR2: MNHEY, SVGEGT. The CDR3 extends over 12 amino acids. Trimming pared 5 bases from V and 8 bases from J, leaving 9 bases between. CDR3 amino acids: CASSPTDEKLFF. CDR3 in DNA: TGTGCCAGCAGTCCGACAGACGAAAAACTGTTTTTT.

This chain connects TRBV4-3 to TRBJ1-5; D call uncertain. The CDR3 is 14 amino acids. V dropped 0 bases and J dropped 6 bases, with 9 bases sitting between them. The germline V gene has CDR1 LGHNA and CDR2 YSLEER. CDR3 DNA: TGCGCCAGCAGCCAAGAGCTAGGAAGTCAGCCCCAGCATTTT. This encodes CASSQELGSQPQHF.

The gene calls are TRBV5-4 and TRBJ1-1; D is ambiguous. The CDR3 runs 13 residues. V shed 3 bases and J shed 0 bases, with 6 bases lying between them. Germline V lookup: CDR1 SGHNT, CDR2 YYREEE (reference sequence). The CDR3 protein is CASSSQMNTEAFF. CDR3 sequence (DNA): TGTGCCAGCAGCTCCCAGATGAACACTGAAGCTTTCTTT. Based on the CDR3 plus reference TRBV5-4 and TRBJ1-1, the full variable domain is ETGVTQSPTHLIKTRGQQVTLRCSSQSGHNTVSWYQQALGQGPQFIFQYYREEENGRGNFPPRFSGLQFPNYSSELNVNALELDDSALYLCASSSQMNTEAFFGQGTRLTVV.

The chain recombines TRBV4-1 with TRBJ1-1, with TRBD1 matching 10 bases. Trimming at V came to 4 bases and at J to 3 bases, leaving 2 bases not matched to a gene. The CDR3 runs 14 residues. The germline gives CDR1 MGHRA, CDR2 YSYEKL. The CDR3 region has the DNA TGCGCCAGCAGCCGAGGACAGGGGGACACTGAAGCTTTCTTT. Translated, it gives CASSRGQGDTEAFF.

The CDR3 region is CASSLAAGTEPYNEQFF. The DNA for the CDR3 is TGTGCCAGCAGCTTAGCCGCCGGGACAGAGCCCTACAATGAGCAGTTCTTC. The chain recombines TRBV13 with TRBJ2-1; 7 nucleotides agree with TRBD1. The CDR3 spans 17 residues. Germline V gene sequence: CDR1 PRHDT, CDR2 FYEKMQ (reference sequence). Losses at the gene ends were 1 base for V and 2 bases for J; bases not matched to a gene: 8.

The chain carries TRBV10-1 and TRBJ1-2; TRBD1 is a possible D gene (5 bases). The CDR3 is 13 residues long. V dropped 2 bases and J dropped 6 bases, with 10 bases sitting between them. Germline CDR1 WNHNN, CDR2 SYGVQD (reference sequence). CDR3 bases: TGCGCCAGCAGTGAGACGTGGGGCCATGGCTACACCTTC. Amino acids: CASSETWGHGYTF.

This sequence joins TRBV29-1 and TRBJ1-4; 8 nucleotides agree with TRBD1. Germline V gene sequence: CDR1 SQVTM, CDR2 ANQGSEA. This CDR3 spans 15 amino acids. V gave up 5 bases and J gave up 4 bases; unmatched junction bases: 9. This chain's CDR3 is CSVWQFDRGNEKLFF. CDR3 nucleotide sequence: TGCAGCGTTTGGCAATTCGACAGGGGTAATGAAAAACTGTTTTTT.

The V gene is TRBV5-8, the J gene TRBJ2-2; tentatively, D is TRBD2 (6 bases). V was shortened by 5 bases and J by 0 bases, with 11 bases between the two germline ends. Per the germline V gene, CDR1 is SGHTS and CDR2 is YDEGEE. The CDR3 runs 15 residues. CDR3 nucleotide sequence: TGTGCCAGCAGTCTAGGGACTTCGAACACCGGGGAGCTGTTTTTT. This translates into CASSLGTSNTGELFF.

This chain uses TRBV30 with TRBJ2-5; TRBD1 matches 10 bases. The CDR3 loop spans 14 amino acids. Germline-derived CDR1 and CDR2 are GTSNPN and SVGIG (reference sequence). V lost 1 base, J lost 6 bases, and 5 bases stayed unmatched. CDR3 loop: CAWSATGGGKTQYF. The DNA for the CDR3 is TGTGCCTGGAGTGCGACAGGGGGCGGGAAGACCCAGTACTTC.

The rearrangement joins TRBV30 to TRBJ1-2; 7 positions agree with TRBD1. Germline V lookup: CDR1 GTSNPN, CDR2 SVGIG (reference sequence). Germline trimming cut 1 base from V and 5 bases from J; bases unmatched to any gene: 7. There are 14 residues in the CDR3. CDR3 protein: CAWSATGNPYGYTF. CDR3 sequence (DNA): TGTGCCTGGAGTGCGACAGGGAACCCGTATGGCTACACCTTC.

The rearrangement links TRBV29-1 to TRBJ2-2; no firm D call. Per the germline V gene, CDR1 is SQVTM and CDR2 is ANQGSEA. This CDR3 spans 16 amino acids. V was pared by 4 bases and J by 1 base, with 16 bases between. This CDR3 reads CSVVEAGWVNTGELFF. The CDR3 DNA sequence: TGCAGCGTTGTTGAGGCCGGCTGGGTGAACACCGGGGAGCTGTTTTTT.

This CDR3 reads CASSEYRAGTEAFF. CDR3 coding DNA: TGTGCCAGCAGTGAATATAGGGCGGGGACTGAAGCTTTCTTT. This rearrangement joins TRBV25-1 to TRBJ1-1; D is undetermined. Trimming took off 0 bases at V and 5 bases at J, with 10 bases between the two ends. Germline V CDR1 and CDR2: MGHDK, SYGVNS. This CDR3 is built from 14 residues. The complete variable domain, with remaining parts taken from reference TRBV25-1 and TRBJ1-1, reads EADIYQTPRYLVIGTGKKITLECSQTMGHDKMYWYQQDPGMELHLIHYSYGVNSTEKGDLSSESTVSRIRTEHFPLTLESARPSHTSQYLCASSEYRAGTEAFFGQGTRLTVV.

V and J are TRBV4-1 and TRBJ2-5; no clear D. Germline loops: CDR1 MGHRA, CDR2 YSYEKL. Trimming shortened V by 1 base and J by 3 bases, and 6 bases separated the two germline ends. There are 13 residues in the CDR3. Here the CDR3 DNA reads TGCGCCAGCAGCCAAGGGCCGAAAGAGACCCAGTACTTC. It specifies CASSQGPKETQYF.

The chain combines TRBV12-3 or TRBV12-4 with TRBJ2-3; no reliable D call. The V end lost 6 bases, the J end lost 2 bases, and 9 bases lay between the germline ends. The CDR3 runs to 13 residues. For the CDR3, the DNA is TGTGCCAGCAGGAGGTCCCCCACAGATACGCAGTATTTT. It yields the protein CASRRSPTDTQYF.

The rearrangement links TRBV7-2 to TRBJ2-2; 9 positions agree with TRBD1. This CDR3 region has 14 residues. In germline, CDR1 is SGHTA, CDR2 FQGNSA. The ends lost 4 bases at V and 7 bases at J; junction bases unmatched: 4. CDR3 nucleotide sequence: TGTGCCAGCAGCTCGGACAGGGGAGTCGGGGAGCTGTTTTTT. Amino acid sequence: CASSSDRGVGELFF.